This TCR beta chain emerged from a study of blood T cell repertoires in COVID-19. On the study more broadly: Researchers got acute and convalescent COVID-19 samples from the United States, Italy and Spain. The analysed material was cDNA or gDNA that came from T cells, B-cell-depleted T cells, or PBMCs.

In this sample, this clone turned up once. Original data processing: It was from reference gene primer amplification that nucleated cell counts were estimated. Profiling relied on immunoSEQ multiplex PCR, and the TCRdb table lists in-frame clones only, not all of them. V, J and clone size were drawn from that table, and D and trimming were deduced from the DNA. The sample includes about 220,000 clones, 84% seen only once; the top ten take roughly 3%. Per the germline V gene, CDR1 is SGHTA and CDR2 is FQGTGA. V was pared by 0 bases and J by 3 bases, with 2 bases between. The CDR3 extends over 13 amino acids.

Sample: peripheral blood. This clonotype originated in a woman between 25 and 40 years old who had recovered from COVID-19. The chain employs TRBV7-3 and TRBJ2-2; D not certain. DNA for the CDR3: TGTGCCAGCAGCTTAACCGACACCGGGGAGCTGTTTTTT. Translating it yields CASSLTDTGELFF.